These 22 T cell receptor beta chains share one sample of origin, sequenced in a study of blood T cell repertoires in COVID-19. Profiling relied on immunoSEQ multiplex PCR, and the TCRdb table lists in-frame clones only, not all of them. Of over 150,000 clones in the sample, roughly four fifths were seen once. Material: PBMCs or T cells enriched from blood (not recorded which). These receptors were taken from a man aged 35-49 years who had recovered from COVID-19.

V and J are TRBV4-3 and TRBJ1-6; D not resolved. Germline CDR1 is LGHNA and CDR2 is YSLEER. The V and J ends lost 0 bases and 8 bases respectively, with 8 bases between them. This CDR3 contains 14 residues. The chain's CDR3 is CASSQELGDSPLHF. In DNA, the CDR3 is TGCGCCAGCAGCCAAGAATTGGGAGATTCACCCCTCCACTTT.

This clone has a single count. V gene TRBV30 combines with J gene TRBJ1-4; tentatively, D is TRBD1 (6 bases). Germline CDR1 is GTSNPN and CDR2 is SVGIG (reference sequence). This CDR3 spans 15 amino acids. Trimming took 2 bases from V and 2 from J, leaving 12 bases between them. Here the CDR3 DNA reads TGTGCCTGGAGTCCCCGACAGGTGACTAATGAAAAACTGTTTTTT. Translation: CAWSPRQVTNEKLFF.

The rearrangement uses TRBV7-2 and TRBJ1-2; D is uncertain. The CDR3 loop spans 15 amino acids. Germline values: CDR1 SGHTA, CDR2 FQGNSA. V lost 1 base and J 3 bases, leaving 12 bases between the germline ends. CDR3 coding DNA: TGTGCCAGCAGCTTAGTTATCGGAGTTCACTATGGCTACACCTTC. Protein sequence: CASSLVIGVHYGYTF.

V usage is TRBV4-3 and J usage is TRBJ1-3; D may be TRBD1 (6 bases). Between the trimmed V and J ends, which lost 0 bases and 4 bases, there was a span of 16 bases. Germline V gene sequence: CDR1 LGHNA, CDR2 YSLEER. The CDR3 extends over 17 amino acids. The CDR3 DNA reads as TGCGCCAGCAGCCAAGATCAGCAAGGGGGATCAGGAAACACCATATATTTT. This translates into CASSQDQQGGSGNTIYF.

The rearrangement links TRBV19 to TRBJ2-1, with TRBD1 identical over 9 bases. The CDR3 has 14 amino acids. Looked up from germline, CDR1 is LNHDA and CDR2 is SQIVND (reference sequence). V was pared by 5 bases and J by 7 bases, with 6 bases of the junction left unmatched. Here the CDR3 DNA reads TGTGCCAGTAGTGTCCTGACAGGGGGGAATGAGCAGTTCTTC. As protein: CASSVLTGGNEQFF.

This chain uses TRBV19 with TRBJ2-3, with a tentative D call TRBD2 (5 bases). Looked up from germline, CDR1 is LNHDA and CDR2 is SQIVND (reference sequence). Trimming shortened V by 7 bases and J by 5 bases, and 19 bases separated the two germline ends. The CDR3 covers 15 residues. The CDR3 sequence: CASICNRGKGDTQYF. The CDR3 coding sequence is TGTGCCAGTATATGTAATCGGGGTAAGGGAGATACGCAGTATTTT.

The rearrangement links TRBV5-1 to TRBJ2-3; 10 nucleotides agree with TRBD2. The CDR3 totals 19 residues. Trimming removed 0 bases from V and 3 bases from J; junction bases left unmatched: 13. CDR1 and CDR2 from the germline V gene are SGHRS and YFSETQ. CDR3 residues: CASSLVVASGSGWTDTQYF. The CDR3 nucleotides are TGCGCCAGCAGCTTGGTCGTGGCTAGCGGGAGTGGTTGGACAGATACGCAGTATTTT.

CDR3 residues: CASIKGQGNYGYTF. In nucleotides, the CDR3 is TGTGCCAGCATCAAGGGACAGGGGAACTATGGCTACACCTTC. The genes are TRBV9 and TRBJ1-2; 10 nucleotides match TRBD1. CDR1 SGDLS and CDR2 YYNGEE come from the germline V gene. Unmatched junction bases numbered 4, after V lost 6 bases and J lost 2 bases. The CDR3 loop spans 14 amino acids. Supplemented by reference TRBV9 and TRBJ1-2, the full variable domain reads DSGVTQTPKHLITATGQRVTLRCSPRSGDLSVYWYQQSLDQGLQFLIQYYNGEERAKGNILERFSAQQFPDLHSELNLSSLELGDSALYFCASIKGQGNYGYTFGSGTRLTVV.

V gene TRBV28 combines with J gene TRBJ2-7; 9 bases line up with TRBD1. The CDR3 totals 15 residues. V lost 4 bases and J lost 8; bases outside the gene matches: 12. The V gene's germline CDR1 is MDHEN and CDR2 SYDVKM. The CDR3 region is CASSSPGQGPSQQYF. For the CDR3, the DNA is TGTGCCAGCAGTTCACCGGGACAGGGCCCGTCCCAGCAGTACTTC. Based on the CDR3 plus reference TRBV28 and TRBJ2-7, the full variable domain is DVKVTQSSRYLVKRTGEKVFLECVQDMDHENMFWYRQDPGLGLRLIYFSYDVKMKEKGDIPEGYSVSREKKERFSLILESASTNQTSMYLCASSSPGQGPSQQYFGPGTRLTVT.

Remarks on this clone: Compared with germline, one end of the junction differs, possibly owing to a read error. V gene TRBV6-6 combines with J gene TRBJ2-1; TRBD2 is a possible D gene (5 bases). The CDR3 length is 17 residues. The germline gives CDR1 MNHNY, CDR2 SVGAGI (reference sequence). CDR3: CASSLLRVRRSFNEQFF. CDR3 coding DNA: TGTGCCAGCAGTCTCCTGCGGGTCCGCCGATCCTTCAATGAGCAGTTCTTC.

The genes are TRBV6-5 and TRBJ2-7; 11 nucleotides match TRBD2. Germline V gene sequence: CDR1 MNHEY, CDR2 SVGAGI. This CDR3 spans 14 amino acids. V lost 4 bases and J lost 3; bases outside the gene matches: 2. This CDR3 reads CASSSTSGSYEQYV. The CDR3 DNA sequence: TGTGCCAGCAGTTCAACTAGCGGGAGCTACGAGCAGTACGTC.

V and J are TRBV30 and TRBJ1-3; D not resolved. Per the germline V gene, CDR1 is GTSNPN and CDR2 is SVGIG (reference sequence). The CDR3 covers 15 residues. V shed 4 bases and J shed 5 bases, with 18 bases lying between them. This chain's CDR3 is CAWTHPVRERNTIYF. CDR3 coding DNA: TGTGCCTGGACCCATCCGGTCCGGGAGAGAAACACCATATATTTT.

The chain links TRBV14 to TRBJ2-7; D might be TRBD2 (7 bases). Germline V CDR1 and CDR2: SGHDN, FVKESK. This CDR3 has 14 residues. V was trimmed by 4 bases and J by 6 bases, leaving 16 bases between them. The CDR3 sequence is CASSPGGYLAEQYF. CDR3 sequence (DNA): TGTGCCAGCAGCCCGGGGGGCTATCTCGCCGAGCAGTACTTC. Combining the CDR3 with reference TRBV14 and TRBJ2-7 gives the whole variable domain EAGVTQFPSHSVIEKGQTVTLRCDPISGHDNLYWYRRVMGKEIKFLLHFVKESKQDESGMPNNRFLAERTGGTYSTLKVQPAELEDSGVYFCASSPGGYLAEQYFGPGTRLTVT.

The chain links TRBV6-2 or TRBV6-3 to TRBJ2-7, with a possible D match to TRBD1 (7 bases). Trimming shortened V by 4 bases and J by 1 base, and 14 bases separated the two germline ends. This CDR3 comprises 15 residues. Germline CDR1 MNHEY, CDR2 SVGEGT. The CDR3 coding sequence is TGTGCCAGCAGTTCGACAGGGACTCTTTCCTACGAGCAGTACGTC. This codes for CASSSTGTLSYEQYV.

V usage is TRBV7-8 and J usage is TRBJ1-3; D unresolved. The CDR3 runs to 15 residues. The germline gives CDR1 SGHVS, CDR2 FQNEAQ. The germline V and J ends were trimmed by 5 bases and 2 bases, with 13 bases remaining between them. CDR3 protein: CASSRVEGTGNTIYF. The CDR3 DNA is TGTGCCAGCAGCCGAGTCGAGGGTACTGGAAACACCATATATTTT.

The J gene is TRBJ2-5, the V gene TRBV9; possible D gene TRBD1, 6 bases. Germline-derived CDR1 and CDR2 are SGDLS and YYNGEE. The V and J ends lost 3 bases and 2 bases respectively, with 17 bases between them. The CDR3 consists of 16 residues. This CDR3 reads CASSGPLGQGQETQYF. The CDR3 nucleotides read TGTGCCAGCAGCGGACCTTTGGGCCAGGGGCAAGAGACCCAGTACTTC.

The J gene is TRBJ1-2, the V gene TRBV3-1 (or the pseudogene TRBV3-2); 9 bases are a match to TRBD1. CDR3 length: 14 residues. Germline CDR1 reads LGHDT; CDR2 reads YNNKEL (reference sequence). V lost 3 bases and J lost 7; bases outside the gene matches: 6. CDR3 in amino acids: CASSQPGQGSGYTF. CDR3 DNA: TGTGCCAGCAGCCAGCCGGGACAGGGTAGTGGCTACACCTTC.

V and J are TRBV7-8 and TRBJ1-2; D gene ambiguous. With 1 base removed from V and 3 bases from J, the gap between germline ends came to 12 bases. CDR1 SGHVS and CDR2 FQNEAQ come from the germline V gene. The CDR3 contains 15 residues. The CDR3 here is CASSLGRQDDYGYTF. The CDR3, as DNA: TGTGCCAGCAGCTTAGGACGGCAGGATGACTATGGCTACACCTTC. Full variable domain (outside the CDR3, taken from reference TRBV7-8 and TRBJ1-2): GAGVSQSPRYKVAKRGQDVALRCDPISGHVSLFWYQQALGQGPEFLTYFQNEAQLDKSGLPSDRFFAERPEGSVSTLKIQRTQQEDSAVYLCASSLGRQDDYGYTFGSGTRLTVV.

The rearrangement links TRBV7-2 to TRBJ1-2, with 11 bases matching TRBD1. Germline CDR1 is SGHTA and CDR2 is FQGNSA. Trimming at V came to 2 bases and at J to 11 bases, leaving 1 base not matched to a gene. The CDR3 is made up of 12 amino acids. In DNA form, the CDR3 reads TGTGCCAGCAGCTTAAGGGACAGGGGGTACACCTTC. Translation gives CASSLRDRGYTF.

The V gene is TRBV7-2, the J gene TRBJ1-1; the D gene is possibly TRBD1 (6 bases). Germline V gene data show CDR1 as SGHTA and CDR2 as FQGNSA. V lost 5 bases to trimming and J lost 8 bases, with 15 bases between them. CDR3 length: 13 residues. In DNA form, the CDR3 reads TGTGCCAGCAGCCTCGGACAGAATCGAGAAGCTTTCTTT. Encoded protein: CASSLGQNREAFF. Filled out from reference TRBV7-2 and TRBJ1-1, the complete variable domain reads GAGVSQSPSNKVTEKGKDVELRCDPISGHTALYWYRQSLGQGLEFLIYFQGNSAPDKSGLPSDRFSAERTGGSVSTLTIQRTQQEDSAVYLCASSLGQNREAFFGQGTRLTVV.

V and J are TRBV6-4 and TRBJ2-2; 8 bases are shared with TRBD2. Germline lookup yields CDR1 MRHNA and CDR2 SNTAGT. CDR3 length: 14 residues. The J segment lost 3 bases and the V segment lost 3 bases, leaving 0 bases of the junction unmatched. In DNA, the CDR3 is TGTGCCAGCAGTGAAGCGGGAGACACCGGGGAGCTGTTTTTT. Encoded protein: CASSEAGDTGELFF.

This clone was seen only a few times. The chain uses TRBV6-1 and TRBJ1-4, with D perhaps TRBD1 (5 bases). This CDR3 spans 15 amino acids. Germline V gene lookup returns CDR1 MNHNS and CDR2 SASEGT. Trimming shortened V by 2 bases and J by 8 bases, and 15 bases separated the two germline ends. The CDR3 reads CASSENPRAYEKLFF. CDR3 sequence (DNA): TGTGCCAGCAGTGAAAATCCCAGGGCGTACGAAAAACTGTTTTTT.